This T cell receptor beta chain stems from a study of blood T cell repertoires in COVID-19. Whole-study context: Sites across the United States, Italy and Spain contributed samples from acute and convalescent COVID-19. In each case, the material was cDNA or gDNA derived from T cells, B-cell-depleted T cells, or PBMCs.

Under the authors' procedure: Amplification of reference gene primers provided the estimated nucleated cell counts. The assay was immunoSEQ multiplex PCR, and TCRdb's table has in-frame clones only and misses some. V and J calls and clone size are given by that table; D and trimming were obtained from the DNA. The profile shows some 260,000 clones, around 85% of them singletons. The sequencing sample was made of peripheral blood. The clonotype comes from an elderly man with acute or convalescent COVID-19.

As DNA, the CDR3 is TGTGCCAGCAGGGAAAGACAGAATGAAAAACTGTTTTTT. Its translation: CASRERQNEKLFF. V and J are TRBV28 and TRBJ1-4, with D tentatively TRBD1 (5 bases). This CDR3 contains 13 residues. Trimming pared 6 bases from V and 5 bases from J, leaving 10 bases between. Per the germline V gene, CDR1 is MDHEN and CDR2 is SYDVKM.